The 5 T cell receptor beta chains below come from one sample, sequenced in a study of cytomegalovirus exposure and HLA in healthy donors. PCR primers comprised 60 Vbeta and 13 Jbeta primers. Data came from immunoSEQ multiplex PCR; TCRdb stores just in-frame clones and leaves some out. The data contain about 120,000 clones, 75% to 90% of them singletons. Input material: PBMCs. Receptor source: a man younger than 40 in good health and CMV-seronegative.

The chain joins TRBV5-1 to TRBJ2-5; TRBD2 might be the D (6 bases). The DNA end is more similar to TRBJ2-7, so the J call may be wrong. Germline-derived CDR1 and CDR2 are SGHRS and YFSETQ. The CDR3 runs to 13 residues. The DNA of the CDR3 is TGCGCCAGCACCATAGGAGGGGCCTACGAGCAGTACTTC. Translating it yields CASTIGGAYEQYF.

The CDR3 reads CASREGVIYGYTF. The CDR3 region has the DNA TGTGCCAGCAGAGAGGGAGTGATCTATGGCTACACCTTC. This chain joins TRBV6-1 and TRBJ1-2; no firm D call. This CDR3 contains 13 residues. CDR1 MNHNS and CDR2 SASEGT come from the germline V gene. The V end was cut by 6 bases, the J end by 4 bases, with 12 bases between.

A word on this clone: Germline and junction disagree at one end, which may indicate a read error. V usage is TRBV5-4 and J usage is TRBJ2-6, with D maybe TRBD1 (5 bases). The CDR3 sequence is 14 residues long. Germline CDR1 reads SGHNT; CDR2 reads YYREEE (reference sequence). CDR3 residues: CASSLYSGANGLTF. Here the CDR3 DNA reads TGTGCCAGCAGCCTGTACTCTGGGGCCAACGGCCTGACTTTC.

The J gene is TRBJ1-4, the V gene TRBV5-1; 10 bases fit TRBD1. Germline V lookup: CDR1 SGHRS, CDR2 YFSETQ. The CDR3 totals 16 residues. J gave up 8 bases and V 4 bases, and 11 bases lay outside the gene matches. CDR3: CASSRIATGGDEKLFF. CDR3 DNA sequence: TGCGCCAGCAGCCGTATCGCGACAGGGGGCGACGAAAAACTGTTTTTT.

The J gene is TRBJ1-2, the V gene TRBV28; TRBD1 aligns across 8 bases. The trim removed 3 bases at V and 5 bases at J, leaving 11 bases unmatched. Germline V gene lookup returns CDR1 MDHEN and CDR2 SYDVKM. The CDR3 totals 16 residues. CDR3 residues: CASSFDRGPLKYGYTF. The CDR3 nucleotides are TGTGCCAGCAGTTTTGACAGGGGCCCCCTAAAGTATGGCTACACCTTC.